This T cell receptor (beta chain) was identified in a study of shared clonotypes between healthy human individuals. Background on the study: Each donor contributed plates that comprised three CD4 naive, three CD4 memory, two CD8 naive and one CD8 memory.

The CDR3 is 15 residues long. The V and J ends lost 3 bases and 9 bases, in that order; junction bases with no gene match: 7. In germline, CDR1 is SGDLS, CDR2 YYNGEE. Clones were sequenced by immunoSEQ multiplex PCR, and TCRdb holds only the in-frame ones, with some missing. The repertoire holds 950,000 to 1,200,000 clones, with 60% to 80% as singletons. The sample taken for sequencing was memory CD4+ T cells from PBMCs. Noted subset: CD45RA-negative fraction. The sequence was obtained from a man aged 18 to 30 in good health. Some clones in this sample may be carry-over from other donors' samples. The chain carries TRBV9 and TRBJ2-1, with TRBD2 matching over 12 bases. This CDR3 is CASSGTSGIGGEQFF. For the CDR3, the DNA is TGTGCCAGCAGCGGGACTAGCGGGATTGGTGGTGAGCAGTTCTTC.